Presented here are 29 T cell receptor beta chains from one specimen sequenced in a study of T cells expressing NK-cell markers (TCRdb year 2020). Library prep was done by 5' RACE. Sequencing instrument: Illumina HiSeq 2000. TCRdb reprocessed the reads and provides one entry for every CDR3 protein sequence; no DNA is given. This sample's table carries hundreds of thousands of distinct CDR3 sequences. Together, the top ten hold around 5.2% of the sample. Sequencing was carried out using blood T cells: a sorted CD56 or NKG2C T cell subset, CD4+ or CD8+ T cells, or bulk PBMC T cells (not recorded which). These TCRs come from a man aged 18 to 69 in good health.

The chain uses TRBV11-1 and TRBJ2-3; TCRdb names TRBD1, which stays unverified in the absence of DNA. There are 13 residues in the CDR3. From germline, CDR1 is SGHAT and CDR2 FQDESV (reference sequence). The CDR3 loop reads CASSLGDRGKQYF.

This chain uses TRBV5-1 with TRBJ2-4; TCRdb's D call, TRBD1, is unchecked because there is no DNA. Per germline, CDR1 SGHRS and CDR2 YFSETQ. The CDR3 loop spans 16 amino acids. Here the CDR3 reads CASSLGTGGVKNIQYF.

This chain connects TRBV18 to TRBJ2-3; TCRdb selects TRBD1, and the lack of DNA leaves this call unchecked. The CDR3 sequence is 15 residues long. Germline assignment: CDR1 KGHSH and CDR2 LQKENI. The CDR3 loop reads CASSPPNGGTGTQYF.

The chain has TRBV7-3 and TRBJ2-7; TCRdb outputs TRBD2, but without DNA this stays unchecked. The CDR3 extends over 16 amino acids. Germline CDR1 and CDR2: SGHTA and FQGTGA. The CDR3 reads CASSLTAGGRTAEQYF. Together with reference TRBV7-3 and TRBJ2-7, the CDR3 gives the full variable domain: GAGVSQTPSNKVTEKGKYVELRCDPISGHTALYWYRQSLGQGPEFLIYFQGTGAADDSGLPNDRFFAVRPEGSVSTLKIQRTERGDSAVYLCASSLTAGGRTAEQYFGPGTRLTVT.

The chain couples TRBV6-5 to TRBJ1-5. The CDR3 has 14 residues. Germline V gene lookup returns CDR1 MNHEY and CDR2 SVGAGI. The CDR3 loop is CASSLQGNNQPQHF.

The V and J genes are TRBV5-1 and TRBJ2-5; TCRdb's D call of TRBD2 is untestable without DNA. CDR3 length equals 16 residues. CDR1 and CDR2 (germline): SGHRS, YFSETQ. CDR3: CASSNSVGLSSKTQYF. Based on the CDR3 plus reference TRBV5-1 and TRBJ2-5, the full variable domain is KAGVTQTPRYLIKTRGQQVTLSCSPISGHRSVSWYQQTPGQGLQFLFEYFSETQRNKGNFPGRFSGRQFSNSRSEMNVSTLELGDSALYLCASSNSVGLSSKTQYFGPGTRLLVL.

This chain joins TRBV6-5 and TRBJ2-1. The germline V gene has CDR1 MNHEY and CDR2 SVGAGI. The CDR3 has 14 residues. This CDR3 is CASSYSWGLNEQFF.

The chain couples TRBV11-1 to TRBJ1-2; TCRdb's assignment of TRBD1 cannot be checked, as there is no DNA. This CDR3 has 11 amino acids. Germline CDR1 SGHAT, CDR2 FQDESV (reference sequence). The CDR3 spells CASQGNYGYTF.

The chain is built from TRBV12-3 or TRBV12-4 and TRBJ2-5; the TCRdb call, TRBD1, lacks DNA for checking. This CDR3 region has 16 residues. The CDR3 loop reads CASSILGGRNQETQYF.

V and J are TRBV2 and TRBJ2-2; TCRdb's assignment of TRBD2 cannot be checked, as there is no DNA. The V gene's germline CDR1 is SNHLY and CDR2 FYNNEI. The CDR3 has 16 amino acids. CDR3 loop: CASSGGTSWNTGELFF.

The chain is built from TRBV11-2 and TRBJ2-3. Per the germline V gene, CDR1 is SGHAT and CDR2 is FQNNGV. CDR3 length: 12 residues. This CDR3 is CASSPSSDTQYF.

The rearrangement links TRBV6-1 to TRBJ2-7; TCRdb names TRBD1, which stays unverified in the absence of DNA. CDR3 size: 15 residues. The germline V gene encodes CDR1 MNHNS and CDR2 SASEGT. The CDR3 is CASTPGLGQGYEQYF.

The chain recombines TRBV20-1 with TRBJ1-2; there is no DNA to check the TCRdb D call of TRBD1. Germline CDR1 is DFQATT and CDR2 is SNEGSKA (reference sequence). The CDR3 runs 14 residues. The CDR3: CSARDFRTPLGYTF.

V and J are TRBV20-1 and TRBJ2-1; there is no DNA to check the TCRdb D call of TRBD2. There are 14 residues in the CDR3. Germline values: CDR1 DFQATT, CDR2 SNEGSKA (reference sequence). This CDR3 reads CSVSLGTNYNEQFF.

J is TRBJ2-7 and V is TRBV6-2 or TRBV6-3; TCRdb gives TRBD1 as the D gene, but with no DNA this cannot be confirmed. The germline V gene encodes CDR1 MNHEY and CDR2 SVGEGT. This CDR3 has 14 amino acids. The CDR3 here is CASSATGSPYEQYF.

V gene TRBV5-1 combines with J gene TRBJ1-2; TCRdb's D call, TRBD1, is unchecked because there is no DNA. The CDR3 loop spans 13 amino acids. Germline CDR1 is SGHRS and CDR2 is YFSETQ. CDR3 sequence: CASSLNRGGGYTF.

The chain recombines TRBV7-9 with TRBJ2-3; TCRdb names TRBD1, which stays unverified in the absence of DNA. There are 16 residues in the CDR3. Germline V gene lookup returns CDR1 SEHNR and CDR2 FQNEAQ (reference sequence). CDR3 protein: CASTLGGGRSTDTQYF.

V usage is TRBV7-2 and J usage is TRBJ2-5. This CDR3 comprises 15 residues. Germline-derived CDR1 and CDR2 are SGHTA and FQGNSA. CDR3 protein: CASSLRQLYQETQYF.

CDR3 residues: CASSRREGTEAFF. The chain couples TRBV5-1 to TRBJ1-1. Germline assignment: CDR1 SGHRS and CDR2 YFSETQ. The length of the CDR3 is 13 residues.

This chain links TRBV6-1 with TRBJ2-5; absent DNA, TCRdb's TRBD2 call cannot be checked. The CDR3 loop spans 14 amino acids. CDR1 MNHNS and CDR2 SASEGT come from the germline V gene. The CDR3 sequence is CASNRAGTQETQYF.

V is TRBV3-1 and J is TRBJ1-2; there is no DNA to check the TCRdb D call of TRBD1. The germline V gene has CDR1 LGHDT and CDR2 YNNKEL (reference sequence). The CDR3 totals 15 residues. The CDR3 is CASSQGGQGIGGYTF.

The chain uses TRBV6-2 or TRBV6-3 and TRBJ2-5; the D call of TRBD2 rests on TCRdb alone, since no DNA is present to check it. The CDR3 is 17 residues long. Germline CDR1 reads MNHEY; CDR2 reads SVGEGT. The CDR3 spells CASRHLDYSGGHRTQYF.

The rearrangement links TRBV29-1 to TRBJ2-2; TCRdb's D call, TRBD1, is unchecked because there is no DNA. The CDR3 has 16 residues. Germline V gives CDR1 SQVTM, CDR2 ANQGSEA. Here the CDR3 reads CSVQTGQGHNTGELFF.

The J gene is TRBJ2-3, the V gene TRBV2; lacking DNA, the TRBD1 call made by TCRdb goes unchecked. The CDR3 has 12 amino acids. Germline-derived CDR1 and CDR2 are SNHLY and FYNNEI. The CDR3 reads CASMGVPDTQYF. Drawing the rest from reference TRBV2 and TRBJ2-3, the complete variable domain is EPEVTQTPSHQVTQMGQEVILRCVPISNHLYFYWYRQILGQKVEFLVSFYNNEISEKSEIFDDQFSVERPDGSNFTLKIRSTKLEDSAMYFCASMGVPDTQYFGPGTRLTVL.

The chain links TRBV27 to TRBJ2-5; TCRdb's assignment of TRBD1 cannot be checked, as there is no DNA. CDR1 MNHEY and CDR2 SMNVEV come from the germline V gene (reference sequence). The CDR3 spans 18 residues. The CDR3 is CASRSGAYNPGPKETQYF.

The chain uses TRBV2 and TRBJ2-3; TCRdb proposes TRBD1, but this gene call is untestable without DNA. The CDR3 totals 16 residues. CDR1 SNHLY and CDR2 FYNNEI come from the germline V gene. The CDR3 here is CASSGSAGGGTDTQYF.

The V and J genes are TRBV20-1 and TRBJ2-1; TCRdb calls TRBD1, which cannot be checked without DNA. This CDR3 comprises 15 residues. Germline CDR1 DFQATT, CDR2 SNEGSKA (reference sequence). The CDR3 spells CSASPGGLSYNEQFF.

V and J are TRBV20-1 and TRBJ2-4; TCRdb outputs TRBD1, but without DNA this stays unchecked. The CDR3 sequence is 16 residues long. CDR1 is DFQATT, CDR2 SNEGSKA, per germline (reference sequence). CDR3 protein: CSARDTGGVAKNIQYF.

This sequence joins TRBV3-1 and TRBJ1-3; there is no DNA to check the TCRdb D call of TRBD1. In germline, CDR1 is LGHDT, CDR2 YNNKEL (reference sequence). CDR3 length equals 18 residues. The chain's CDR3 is CASSPTAKTGGSGNTIYF. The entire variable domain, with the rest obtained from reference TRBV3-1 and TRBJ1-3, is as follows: DTAVSQTPKYLVTQMGNDKSIKCEQNLGHDTMYWYKQDSKKFLKIMFSYNNKELIINETVPNRFSPKSPDKAHLNLHINSLELGDSAVYFCASSPTAKTGGSGNTIYFGEGSWLTVV.